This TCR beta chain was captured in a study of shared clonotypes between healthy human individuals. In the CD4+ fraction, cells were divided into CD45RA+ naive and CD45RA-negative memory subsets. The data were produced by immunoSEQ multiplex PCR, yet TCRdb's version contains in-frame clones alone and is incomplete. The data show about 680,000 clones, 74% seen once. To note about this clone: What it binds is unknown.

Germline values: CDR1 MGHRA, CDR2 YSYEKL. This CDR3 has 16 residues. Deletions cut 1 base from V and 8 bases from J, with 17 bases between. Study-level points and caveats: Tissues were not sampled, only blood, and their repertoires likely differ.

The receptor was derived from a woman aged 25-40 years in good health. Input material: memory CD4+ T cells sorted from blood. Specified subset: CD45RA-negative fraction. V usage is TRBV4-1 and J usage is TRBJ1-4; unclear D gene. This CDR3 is CASSQVNLVTYEKLFF. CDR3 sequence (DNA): TGCGCCAGCAGCCAAGTGAACCTGGTGACTTACGAAAAACTGTTTTTT.